Each of the 12 T cell receptor beta chains below was sequenced from the same sample in a study of T cell responses to AZD1222 COVID-19 vaccine. Data came from immunoSEQ multiplex PCR; TCRdb stores just in-frame clones and leaves some out. Of roughly 150,000 clones in the sample, 85% to 95% were seen once. This sample comprised peripheral blood, obtained on day 0 of AZD1222 vaccination. The receptors originated from an adult in good health.

This sequence joins TRBV4-1 and TRBJ2-4; D might be TRBD1 (6 bases). CDR1 and CDR2 from the germline V gene are MGHRA and YSYEKL. There are 17 residues in the CDR3. V lost 3 bases and J lost 1, with 16 bases in between. CDR3 residues: CASSQVHRDGAKNIQYF. CDR3 bases: TGCGCCAGCAGCCAGGTTCACAGGGACGGGGCCAAAAACATTCAGTACTTC.

The V and J genes are TRBV28 and TRBJ2-7, with 11 bases matching TRBD2. This CDR3 has 18 amino acids. Per germline, CDR1 MDHEN and CDR2 SYDVKM. The ends lost 2 bases at V and 2 bases at J; junction bases unmatched: 11. The CDR3 nucleotides are TGTGCCAGCAGTTTAGGGACTAGCGGCACCGCTCCCGCCTACGAGCAGTACTTC. Its translation is CASSLGTSGTAPAYEQYF.

The chain couples TRBV28 to TRBJ1-6, with D possibly matching TRBD1 (6 bases). With 7 bases removed from V and 4 bases from J, the gap between germline ends came to 14 bases. CDR3 size: 15 residues. In germline, CDR1 is MDHEN, CDR2 SYDVKM. The CDR3 reads CASNFGTRYNSPLHF. For the CDR3, the DNA is TGTGCCAGCAATTTCGGGACACGGTATAATTCACCCCTCCACTTT.

CDR3 protein: CASSLASYPLGQSNQPQHF. The CDR3 DNA sequence: TGTGCCAGCAGCTTAGCCTCCTACCCTCTGGGACAGAGCAATCAGCCCCAGCATTTT. The chain recombines TRBV7-2 with TRBJ1-5; 7 bases are shared with TRBD1. Trimming removed 0 bases from V and 1 base from J; junction bases left unmatched: 12. Per germline, CDR1 SGHTA and CDR2 FQGNSA. The CDR3 is 19 amino acids.

This clone has only one observation. CDR3 loop: CASSPPGQGTTEAFF. In DNA form, the CDR3 reads TGTGCCAGCAGCCCCCCGGGACAGGGGACCACTGAAGCTTTCTTT. This chain uses TRBV7-9 with TRBJ1-1; 10 nucleotides line up with TRBD1. V lost 5 bases and J lost 4; bases outside the gene matches: 7. The CDR3 runs 15 residues. Germline V gives CDR1 SEHNR, CDR2 FQNEAQ (reference sequence).

This clone showed up just once. The chain links TRBV30 to TRBJ1-5; D not resolved. The CDR3 consists of 14 residues. V dropped 2 bases and J dropped 0 bases, with 8 bases sitting between them. The germline gives CDR1 GTSNPN, CDR2 SVGIG (reference sequence). In nucleotides, the CDR3 is TGTGCCTGGAGTCAAGCTTATAGCAATCAGCCCCAGCATTTT. Translating gives CAWSQAYSNQPQHF.

This rearrangement joins TRBV25-1 to TRBJ2-3; TRBD2 agrees at 7 bases. Germline V gene sequence: CDR1 MGHDK, CDR2 SYGVNS. V was pared by 3 bases and J by 0 bases, with 6 bases of the junction left unmatched. This CDR3 comprises 16 residues. In nucleotides, the CDR3 is TGTGCCAGCAGTGAGGGCCGGGGAGGGAGCACAGATACGCAGTATTTT. The encoded protein is CASSEGRGGSTDTQYF.

This chain links TRBV4-3 with TRBJ2-1, with 7 nucleotides matching TRBD2. Germline trimming cut 7 bases from V and 8 bases from J; bases unmatched to any gene: 11. The CDR3 is 14 residues long. The germline V gene has CDR1 LGHNA and CDR2 YSLEER. CDR3 in amino acids: CASKSLGGSDEQFF. In DNA, the CDR3 is TGCGCCAGCAAATCCCTGGGGGGGTCGGATGAGCAGTTCTTC.

The chain joins TRBV6-2 or TRBV6-3 to TRBJ1-5; weak D call: TRBD1 (6 bases). Germline lookup yields CDR1 MNHEY and CDR2 SVGEGT. The V end was cut by 2 bases, the J end by 3 bases, with 11 bases between. The CDR3 sequence is 15 residues long. CDR3 bases: TGTGCCAGCAGTTACGCGGACAGTTTCAATCAGCCCCAGCATTTT. It encodes CASSYADSFNQPQHF.

The rearrangement links TRBV5-6 to TRBJ1-2, with a tentative D call TRBD1 (5 bases). V lost 2 bases, J lost 4 bases, and 18 bases lay in between. This CDR3 region has 16 residues. From germline, CDR1 is SGHDT and CDR2 YYEEEE. CDR3 bases: TGTGCCAGCAGCTTAGGCCCCGGAGGGGTTATCTATGGCTACACCTTC. It yields the protein CASSLGPGGVIYGYTF.

The chain links TRBV5-1 to TRBJ2-5; the D gene is possibly TRBD2 (6 bases). The V gene's germline CDR1 is SGHRS and CDR2 YFSETQ. Between the trimmed V and J ends, which lost 4 bases and 2 bases, there was a span of 12 bases. This CDR3 has 14 amino acids. The CDR3 loop is CASSPGVRQETQYF. As DNA, the CDR3 is TGCGCCAGCAGCCCGGGGGTCAGACAAGAGACCCAGTACTTC.

This chain connects TRBV2 to TRBJ2-4; D might be TRBD2 (6 bases). V was pared by 7 bases and J by 8 bases, with 18 bases between. The CDR3 sequence is 14 residues long. In germline, CDR1 is SNHLY, CDR2 FYNNEI. The CDR3 protein is CASTRWGEGDIQYF. The CDR3 DNA reads as TGTGCCAGCACGCGGTGGGGGGAAGGGGACATTCAGTACTTC.